This TCR beta chain was documented in a study of blood T cells in healthy people across ages. Together with a sample-barcoded 5' primer, a J-beta primer mix was included in a second PCR lasting about 6 to 11 cycles. Via MiXCR, TCRdb re-called the 5' RACE reads, giving one row per CDR3 protein. The sample includes hundreds of thousands of distinct CDR3 sequences, roughly 30% of them seen just once. The CDR3 spans 15 residues. The sample consisted of blood. The rearrangement uses TRBV21-1 and TRBJ2-3; TRBD2, the D gene given by the table, was not confirmed from the DNA. TRBV21-1 is deemed a pseudogene. This sequence originates from a woman of 80 years or more in good health. CDR3 DNA: TGTGCCAGCAGCATCTCTCCAGGTGGACTGGCGGCGCAGTATTTT. The encoded protein is CASSISPGGLAAQYF.